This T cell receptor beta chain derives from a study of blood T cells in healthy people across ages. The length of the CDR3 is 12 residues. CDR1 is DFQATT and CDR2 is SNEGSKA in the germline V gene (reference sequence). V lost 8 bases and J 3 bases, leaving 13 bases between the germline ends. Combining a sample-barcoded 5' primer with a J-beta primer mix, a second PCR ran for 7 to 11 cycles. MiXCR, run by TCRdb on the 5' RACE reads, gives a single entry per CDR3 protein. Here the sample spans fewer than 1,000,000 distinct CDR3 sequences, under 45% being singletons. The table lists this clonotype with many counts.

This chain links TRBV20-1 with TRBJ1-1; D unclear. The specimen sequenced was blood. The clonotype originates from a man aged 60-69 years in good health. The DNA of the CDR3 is TGCAGTAGCCTCCGGAGGGACACTGAAGCTTTCTTT. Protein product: CSSLRRDTEAFF.